This TCR beta chain was captured by sequencing in a study of T-cell memory formation after mild COVID-19. Findings and limits, study-wide: Later expanders leaned toward CD4+, whereas clones contracting from day 15 to 85 were balanced CD4/CD8. Memory sampled before infection contained some responding clones, suggesting cross-reactive memory joined.

Comments on this clonotype: Its antigen is not known.

TCRdb processed the 5' RACE reads anew with MiXCR; each CDR3 protein has one entry. In the table there are about 400,000 distinct CDR3 sequences, around a quarter of which are singletons. CDR3 size: 14 residues. Germline CDR1 reads SGHTS; CDR2 reads YDEGEE. J was trimmed by 6 bases and V by 1 base; bases with no gene match: 6. The source of this sequence is an adult woman who had mild COVID-19 (a few samples of this study predate the infection). Cell type and time point are not known. The chain is built from TRBV5-8 and TRBJ2-7; 8 nucleotides agree with TRBD2. Sequenced: PBMCs or a T cell subset sorted from them (not recorded which). The CDR3 is CASSLHGRAREQYF. CDR3 coding DNA: TGTGCCAGCAGCTTGCACGGGAGGGCCCGCGAGCAGTACTTC.